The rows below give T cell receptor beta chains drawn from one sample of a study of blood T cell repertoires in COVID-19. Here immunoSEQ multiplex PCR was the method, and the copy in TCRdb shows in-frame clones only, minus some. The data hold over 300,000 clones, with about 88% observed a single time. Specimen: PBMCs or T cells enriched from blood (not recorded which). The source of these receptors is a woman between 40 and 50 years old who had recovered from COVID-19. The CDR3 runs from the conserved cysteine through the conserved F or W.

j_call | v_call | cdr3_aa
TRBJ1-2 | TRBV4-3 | CASSPGRRSYYGYTF
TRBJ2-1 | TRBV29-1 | CSVEDPSVEGYNEQFF
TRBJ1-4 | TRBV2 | CASTRVRGASNEKLFF
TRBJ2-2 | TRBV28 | CASSLNRGRSGELFF
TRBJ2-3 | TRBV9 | CASSDPQGGGLGPQYF
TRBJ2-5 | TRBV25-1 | CASSDRDSQRETQYF
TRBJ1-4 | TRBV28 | CASSPRLRSNEKLFF
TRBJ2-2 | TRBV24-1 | CATSDPGTSGNTGELFF
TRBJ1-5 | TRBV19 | CASSGSQPQHF
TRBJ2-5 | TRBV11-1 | CASSLGLGTLQETQYF
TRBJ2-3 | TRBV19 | CASSIVVGGTDTQYF
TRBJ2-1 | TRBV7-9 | CASSLWGEGLNEQFF
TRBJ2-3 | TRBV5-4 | CASSRDRYTDTQYF
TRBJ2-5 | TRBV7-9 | CASSYRLAGETQYF
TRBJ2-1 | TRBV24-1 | CATTTDSYNEQFF
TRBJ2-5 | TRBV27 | CASSLFPTSGFQETQYF
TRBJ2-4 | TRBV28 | CASSLSSGSIQYF
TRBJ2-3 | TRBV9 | CASNGQTSTDTQYF
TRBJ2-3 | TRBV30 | CAWSLPTGSFADTQYF
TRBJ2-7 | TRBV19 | CASSIGLAGEREQYF
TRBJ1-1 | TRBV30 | CAHSSGQRNTEAFF
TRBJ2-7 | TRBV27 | CASSLLSGGERSYEQYF
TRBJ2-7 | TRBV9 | CASSETAYTYDGQYF
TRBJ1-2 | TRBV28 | CASSFSGRYGYTF
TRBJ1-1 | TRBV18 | CASSPTGTAMNTEAFF
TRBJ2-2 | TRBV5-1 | CASSLTLAAANTGELFF
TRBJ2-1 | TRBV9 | CASSVTGANYNEQFF
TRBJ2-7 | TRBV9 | CASSVNPSASYEQYF
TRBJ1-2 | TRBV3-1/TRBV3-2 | CASSQVSGYTF
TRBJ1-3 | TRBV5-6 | CASSVDRFISGNTIYF
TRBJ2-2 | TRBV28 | CASSSIDRVSGELFF
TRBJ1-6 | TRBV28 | CASTQSYRGLSPLHF
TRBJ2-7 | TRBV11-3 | CASSTGVGNSYEQYF
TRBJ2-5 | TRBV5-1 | CASSILAGGSGETQYF
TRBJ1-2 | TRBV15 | CATSIGTGIGYTF
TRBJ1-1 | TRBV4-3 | CASSQDGQGRTEAFF
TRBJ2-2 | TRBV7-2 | CASSRAPTGQWSGELFF
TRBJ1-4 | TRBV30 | CAWNPGWGEKLFF
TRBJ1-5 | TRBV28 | CASSFAAGGQPQHF
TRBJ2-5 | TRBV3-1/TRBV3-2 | CASSQEPPGTSRETQYF
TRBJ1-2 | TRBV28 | CASEGGLRPNYGYTF
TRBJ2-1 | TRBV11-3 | CASSLAAQGGNEQFF
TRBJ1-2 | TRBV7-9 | CASSLEQGGYTF
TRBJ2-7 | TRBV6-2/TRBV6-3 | CASSYPSSREPYEQYF
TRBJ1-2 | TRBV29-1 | CSVGQELPGGYTF